The entry below gives a single T cell receptor beta chain sequence along with its context. Antigen unknown. Clones were read by immunoSEQ multiplex PCR, and TCRdb kept only the in-frame ones, dropping some. The data contain around 200,000 clones, 66% of them singletons. The data derive from a study of shared clonotypes between healthy human individuals. Across the study: The cohort comprised two women and a few men. Their ages spanned 18 to 49 years. Findings and limits, study-wide: Non-shared clonotypes showed lower generation probabilities than clonotypes common to all four donors. With a handful of donors compared, 4.5% to 6.5% of naive CD4 clonotypes were shared. Rarefaction revealed incomplete sorted-subset sequencing despite large depth.

Per the germline V gene, CDR1 is MDHEN and CDR2 is SYDVKM. This CDR3 has 19 amino acids. Trimming cost V 3 bases and J 1 base; bases outside gene matches: 6. This clonotype was sampled from a man younger than 45 in good health. The gene calls are TRBV28 and TRBJ2-4, with 16 bases that match TRBD2. Sequencing input: memory CD4+ T cells sorted from blood. Stated subset: CD45RA-negative fraction. This CDR3 is CASSLGTSGRVGAKNIQYF. CDR3 DNA sequence: TGTGCCAGCAGTTTGGGGACTAGCGGGAGGGTAGGGGCCAAAAACATTCAGTACTTC.